The 18 T cell receptor beta chains listed next were all sequenced from one sample in a study of T cell repertoires in cytomegalovirus infection. TCRdb independently ran MiXCR on the reads; one entry per CDR3 protein. The sample consists of hundreds of thousands of distinct CDR3 sequences, around 30% of them appearing once. Their antigens are not known. This specimen was cultured CD8+ T cells from PBMCs, taken from culture after CMV antigen stimulation. These receptor sequences come from a human donor in good health (CMV status not recorded). Some clones in this sample may be carry-over from other donors' samples.

This clonotype occurred many times. The chain combines TRBV7-2 with TRBJ1-6; the match to TRBD1 covers 7 bases. The CDR3 consists of 15 residues. Trimming cost V 5 bases and J 4 bases; bases outside gene matches: 5. Germline V lookup: CDR1 SGHTA, CDR2 FQGNSA. CDR3 DNA: TGTGCCAGCAGCACCCGGGACAGTTATAATTCACCCCTCCACTTT. Translated: CASSTRDSYNSPLHF.

CDR3: CASSPSAGEESAEQFF. The DNA for the CDR3 is TGTGCCAGCAGCCCATCGGCTGGGGAGGAATCGGCTGAGCAGTTCTTC. This sequence joins TRBV27 and TRBJ2-1; tentative D call: TRBD2 (6 bases). The germline V gene has CDR1 MNHEY and CDR2 SMNVEV (reference sequence). The CDR3 contains 16 residues. Deletions cut 6 bases from V and 9 bases from J, with 24 bases between.

This clonotype was found once. The CDR3 sequence is CASSLFGGLTEAFF. DNA for the CDR3: TGTGCCAGCAGTTTATTCGGGGGCCTTACTGAAGCTTTCTTT. The J gene is TRBJ1-1, the V gene TRBV27, with D possibly TRBD1 on 6 matching bases. Germline lookup yields CDR1 MNHEY and CDR2 SMNVEV (reference sequence). This CDR3 spans 14 amino acids. The V end was cut by 1 base, the J end by 5 bases, with 11 bases between.

This clonotype was seen a handful of times. The chain is built from TRBV29-1 and TRBJ2-1; D possibly corresponds to TRBD2 (7 bases). Per germline, CDR1 SQVTM and CDR2 ANQGSEA. V lost 1 base and J 4 bases, leaving 17 bases between the germline ends. The CDR3 contains 16 residues. CDR3 coding DNA: TGCAGCGTTGAAGGATCCCGGGGGGCCATTTACAATGAGCAGTTCTTC. Its translation: CSVEGSRGAIYNEQFF.

Only a few counts were recorded for this clonotype. V is TRBV5-6 and J is TRBJ1-1, with unresolved D. Between the trimmed V and J ends, which lost 4 bases and 1 base, there was a span of 11 bases. Per germline, CDR1 SGHDT and CDR2 YYEEEE. This CDR3 is 14 amino acids long. This CDR3 reads CASSRPRQNTEAFF. The DNA for the CDR3 is TGTGCCAGCAGCCGGCCCCGGCAGAACACTGAAGCTTTCTTT.

The V call is TRBV12-3 or TRBV12-4, the J call TRBJ2-3, with 7 bases lining up with TRBD1. The CDR3 totals 17 residues. V shed 5 bases, J shed 3 bases, and the junction held 14 bases outside the gene matches. DNA for the CDR3: TGTGCCAGCAGTATTGGACAGGACCTAAGGCGGACAGATACGCAGTATTTT. This gives the protein CASSIGQDLRRTDTQYF.

V is TRBV7-9 and J is TRBJ1-3, with D perhaps TRBD1 (5 bases). Trimming left V 3 bases short and J 1 base short, with 10 bases between. CDR1 is SEHNR and CDR2 is FQNEAQ in the germline V gene (reference sequence). The length of the CDR3 is 15 residues. CDR3 sequence (DNA): TGTGCCAGCAGCTTGGGCAGGGAGTCTGGAAACACCATATATTTT. Its protein product is CASSLGRESGNTIYF.

The chain combines TRBV28 with TRBJ1-2; D is undetermined. The CDR3 totals 10 residues. From germline, CDR1 is MDHEN and CDR2 SYDVKM. V gave up 10 bases and J gave up 4 bases, with 7 bases separating them. CDR3 sequence (DNA): TGTGCCAACAGCCTCTATGGCTACACCTTC. This codes for CANSLYGYTF.

The CDR3 DNA is TGCGCCAGCAGTGAGGGGGCTGCCATATATTTT. It specifies CASSEGAAIYF. This rearrangement joins TRBV10-2 to TRBJ1-3; D perhaps matches TRBD1 (5 bases). V was shortened by 2 bases and J by 11 bases, with 7 bases between the two germline ends. CDR1 WSHSY and CDR2 SAAADI come from the germline V gene. The CDR3 runs to 11 residues.

This chain joins TRBV29-1 and TRBJ1-4; 7 bases align to TRBD1. Germline-derived CDR1 and CDR2 are SQVTM and ANQGSEA. V was clipped by 4 bases and J by 7 bases; unmatched bases: 12. CDR3 length: 15 amino acids. CDR3 residues: CSVGSRQGSVEKLFF. The CDR3, as DNA: TGCAGCGTTGGGTCCCGACAGGGCTCGGTTGAAAAACTGTTTTTT.

This clonotype was seen only a few times. The genes are TRBV2 and TRBJ1-4, with unresolved D. Germline loops: CDR1 SNHLY, CDR2 FYNNEI. Trimming left V 1 base short and J 3 bases short, with 15 bases between. The CDR3 runs to 17 residues. The CDR3 DNA follows: TGTGCCAGCAGTGAAGGGGCGAATGGGCTCGCTAATGAAAAACTGTTTTTT. This translates into CASSEGANGLANEKLFF.

This clonotype showed up many times. V usage is TRBV6-5 and J usage is TRBJ2-7; unclear D gene. The CDR3 loop spans 13 amino acids. The germline V gene encodes CDR1 MNHEY and CDR2 SVGAGI. V lost 0 bases, J lost 3 bases, and 6 bases lay in between. The CDR3: CASSYSPSYEQYF. The CDR3 DNA sequence: TGTGCCAGCAGTTACTCGCCAAGCTACGAGCAGTACTTC.

The chain links TRBV7-8 to TRBJ1-4; no clear D gene. Trimming removed 1 base from V and 0 bases from J, with 6 bases in between. CDR3 length equals 15 residues. Looked up from germline, CDR1 is SGHVS and CDR2 is FQNEAQ. CDR3 residues: CASSLGGSTNEKLFF. The CDR3 DNA is TGTGCCAGCAGCTTAGGAGGATCAACTAATGAAAAACTGTTTTTT.

The rearrangement joins TRBV6-5 to TRBJ2-3, with 8 bases lining up with TRBD1. With 0 bases clipped from V and 5 bases from J, the junction kept 7 bases outside the gene matches. CDR1 and CDR2 from the germline V gene are MNHEY and SVGAGI. CDR3 size: 16 residues. The CDR3 region has the DNA TGTGCCAGCAGTTACTCGGTACAGGGGGTCTTAGATACGCAGTATTTT. This sequence encodes CASSYSVQGVLDTQYF.

The chain recombines TRBV6-2 or TRBV6-3 with TRBJ2-1; a weak D match, TRBD1 (5 bases). From germline, CDR1 is MNHEY and CDR2 SVGEGT. There are 14 residues in the CDR3. Trimming took off 10 bases at V and 2 bases at J, with 15 bases between the two ends. The CDR3 sequence is CANKRQGPYNEQFF. DNA for the CDR3: TGTGCCAACAAGAGGCAGGGTCCCTACAATGAGCAGTTCTTC.

This clonotype occurred many times. V gene TRBV19 combines with J gene TRBJ2-1, with D perhaps matching TRBD1 (5 bases). V lost 6 bases and J lost 1, with 16 bases in between. Germline V gene sequence: CDR1 LNHDA, CDR2 SQIVND (reference sequence). The CDR3 loop spans 16 amino acids. The CDR3: CASSLPRRGSYNEQFF. The CDR3 nucleotides are TGTGCCAGTAGCTTACCGCGAAGGGGATCCTACAATGAGCAGTTCTTC.

The sample holds one count of this clonotype. Given a much more abundant clone one base away, this may be a read error. The rearrangement uses TRBV20-1 and TRBJ1-2; D gene unclear. CDR3 length equals 15 residues. Germline V gives CDR1 DFQATT, CDR2 SNEGSKA (reference sequence). This chain's CDR3 is CSAELEGLDNYGHTF. DNA for the CDR3: TGCAGTGCTGAACTAGAAGGCCTCGATAACTATGGCCACACCTTC.

The genes are TRBV5-5 and TRBJ2-3; either TRBD1 or TRBD2 may supply D (5 bases each). Trimming cost V 3 bases and J 0 bases, with 11 bases left between them. The CDR3 covers 15 residues. Germline V gives CDR1 SGHKS, CDR2 YYEKEE (reference sequence). The CDR3 DNA reads as TGTGCCAGCAGCTGGAAGGGACCAAGCACAGATACGCAGTATTTT. Translating it yields CASSWKGPSTDTQYF.